This T cell receptor (beta chain) comes out of a study of T cell clones after liver transplantation. Study summary: Pre-transplant mixed lymphocyte reactions yielded third-party-reactive TCRbeta sequences as comparators for graft-donor-reactive sequences. Tolerance: complete withdrawal held at least one year, liver enzymes staying within twice normal. Standard immunosuppression, with no induction, continued until 12-24 months after transplant.

Only one count was recorded for this clone. What it binds is not known. Broader study findings: Small, mixed patient groups and varying post-transplant times limit these conclusions.

The CDR3 consists of 13 residues. V was cut by 7 bases and J by 0 bases, with 9 bases left in between. CDR1 MNHEY and CDR2 SVGAGI come from the germline V gene. Generated by immunoSEQ multiplex PCR, the TCRdb table keeps only in-frame clones and is missing some. The data show around 110,000 clones, with approximately 90% seen just once and about 0.8% held by the top ten. The sample in question was CD4+ T cells from blood, obtained 12 months after liver transplant. The clonotype comes from a human patient who received a liver transplant. The T cells may come from the graft donor. The V call is TRBV6-5, the J call TRBJ1-1; no clear D gene. The DNA for the CDR3 is TGTGCCAGCAAATACGAGATGAACACTGAAGCTTTCTTT. This codes for CASKYEMNTEAFF.